The 22 T cell receptor beta chains given below trace back to one sample, sequenced in a study of pediatric ulcerative colitis. Produced via immunoSEQ multiplex PCR; TCRdb's table is partial and in-frame only. The table has fewer than 30,000 clones, 55% to 85% seen once. During colonoscopy, one to two rectal pinch biopsies were collected. The sequenced sample consisted of gut tissue. The receptors stem from a boy between 10 and 17 years old with severe ulcerative colitis.

The rearrangement links TRBV7-2 to TRBJ1-1, with D perhaps matching TRBD1 (6 bases). CDR1 and CDR2 (germline): SGHTA, FQGNSA. V was cut by 1 base and J by 5 bases, with 11 bases left in between. This CDR3 is 14 amino acids long. CDR3 nucleotides: TGTGCCAGCAGCTTAGACAGGGTAGGGACTGAAGCTTTCTTT. This sequence encodes CASSLDRVGTEAFF.

The table lists this clone with a few counts. The chain combines TRBV18 with TRBJ1-1; D may be TRBD1 (5 bases). Germline CDR1 reads KGHSH; CDR2 reads LQKENI. The V and J ends lost 4 bases and 0 bases respectively, with 15 bases between them. The length of the CDR3 is 16 residues. The CDR3 here is CASSQKPDRLNTEAFF. CDR3 sequence (DNA): TGTGCCAGCTCACAGAAACCTGACAGATTGAACACTGAAGCTTTCTTT.

The chain couples TRBV6-1 to TRBJ2-3; 10 nucleotides align to TRBD2. Trimming at V came to 10 bases and at J to 5 bases, leaving 12 bases not matched to a gene. The CDR3 covers 15 residues. In germline, CDR1 is MNHNS, CDR2 SASEGT. The CDR3 bases are TGTGCCACCGATGGGCTAGCGGGAGACCTAGATACGCAGTATTTT. It codes for CATDGLAGDLDTQYF.

The V and J genes are TRBV5-4 and TRBJ2-1, with 10 bases aligning to TRBD1. V lost 0 bases, J lost 4 bases, and 10 bases stayed unmatched. Germline V gene data show CDR1 as SGHNT and CDR2 as YYREEE (reference sequence). The CDR3 has 18 residues. The DNA for the CDR3 is TGTGCCAGCAGCTTGGGACAGGGGGCGGGGGTCGGATACAATGAGCAGTTCTTC. Its translation: CASSLGQGAGVGYNEQFF. The variable domain in full, with the rest retrieved from reference TRBV5-4 and TRBJ2-1, is ETGVTQSPTHLIKTRGQQVTLRCSSQSGHNTVSWYQQALGQGPQFIFQYYREEENGRGNFPPRFSGLQFPNYSSELNVNALELDDSALYLCASSLGQGAGVGYNEQFFGPGTRLTVL.

The chain recombines TRBV28 with TRBJ2-7; D uncertain. This CDR3 region has 12 residues. Germline lookup yields CDR1 MDHEN and CDR2 SYDVKM. V was cut by 2 bases and J by 3 bases, with 5 bases left in between. Here the CDR3 reads CASSLTGYEQYF. The CDR3 DNA is TGTGCCAGCAGTTTAACCGGCTACGAGCAGTACTTC.

The rearrangement links TRBV5-1 to TRBJ2-7; D remains ambiguous. V was shortened by 5 bases and J by 3 bases, with 9 bases between the two germline ends. Germline CDR1 is SGHRS and CDR2 is YFSETQ. This CDR3 region has 12 residues. DNA for the CDR3: TGCGCCAGCAGTGCGGAAGACTACGAGCAGTACTTC. This encodes CASSAEDYEQYF.

The J gene is TRBJ2-1, the V gene TRBV6-5; a weak D match, TRBD2 (5 bases). CDR1 is MNHEY and CDR2 is SVGAGI in the germline V gene. The CDR3 totals 12 residues. V lost 2 bases and J lost 9, with 8 bases in between. This CDR3 reads CASSYNRGEQFF. In DNA form, the CDR3 reads TGTGCCAGCAGTTACAATCGGGGTGAGCAGTTCTTC.

V usage is TRBV7-2 and J usage is TRBJ2-1, with 9 bases lining up with TRBD1. This CDR3 comprises 16 residues. CDR1 and CDR2 from the germline V gene are SGHTA and FQGNSA. The V segment lost 3 bases and the J segment 8 bases; nucleotides outside the gene matches: 11. The CDR3 sequence is CASSLSPGTGFHEQFF. In DNA, the CDR3 is TGTGCCAGCAGCTTGTCTCCCGGGACAGGGTTCCATGAGCAGTTCTTC.

The V and J genes are TRBV12-5 and TRBJ2-1, with 7 bases fitting TRBD2. This CDR3 contains 15 residues. Trimming took 3 bases from V and 5 from J; bases not matched to a gene: 7. CDR1 LGHNT and CDR2 FRNRAP come from the germline V gene. The CDR3 sequence: CASGFGEGLDNEQFF. In DNA, the CDR3 is TGTGCTAGTGGTTTTGGGGAGGGCCTAGACAATGAGCAGTTCTTC. Based on the CDR3 plus reference TRBV12-5 and TRBJ2-1, the full variable domain is DARVTQTPRHKVTEMGQEVTMRCQPILGHNTVFWYRQTMMQGLELLAYFRNRAPLDDSGMPKDRFSAEMPDATLATLKIQPSEPRDSAVYFCASGFGEGLDNEQFFGPGTRLTVL.

The rearrangement links TRBV29-1 to TRBJ2-7; 10 bases are a match to TRBD1. The ends lost 2 bases at V and 5 bases at J; junction bases unmatched: 6. Germline CDR1 is SQVTM and CDR2 is ANQGSEA. The CDR3 loop spans 14 amino acids. The CDR3 DNA follows: TGCAGCGTTGAAACGGGACAGGGGTTGGACGAGCAGTACTTC. Amino acid sequence: CSVETGQGLDEQYF.

The V and J genes are TRBV30 and TRBJ1-2; unclear D gene. The CDR3 totals 16 residues. Trimming took off 2 bases at V and 0 bases at J, with 16 bases between the two ends. Germline V gene lookup returns CDR1 GTSNPN and CDR2 SVGIG (reference sequence). This CDR3 is CAWSSGSASTNYGYTF. CDR3 sequence (DNA): TGTGCCTGGAGTTCTGGCAGCGCGTCTACTAACTATGGCTACACCTTC.

V usage is TRBV30 and J usage is TRBJ1-5, with D tentatively TRBD1 (6 bases). V shed 2 bases and J shed 9 bases, with 14 bases lying between them. The germline V gene has CDR1 GTSNPN and CDR2 SVGIG (reference sequence). This CDR3 is 13 amino acids long. As DNA, the CDR3 is TGTGCCTGGAGTTTGGGGGCTCTGGGGCCCCAGCATTTT. Its translation is CAWSLGALGPQHF.

J is TRBJ2-1 and V is TRBV6-1; a weak D match, TRBD2 (5 bases). CDR3 length: 13 amino acids. Germline lookup yields CDR1 MNHNS and CDR2 SASEGT. Trimming took off 10 bases at V and 4 bases at J, with 14 bases between the two ends. The CDR3 DNA is TGTGCCAACAGACGGGAAATTTACAATGAGCAGTTCTTC. Its translation: CANRREIYNEQFF.

The V call is TRBV30, the J call TRBJ1-2; D is unclear. Trimming pared 2 bases from V and 3 bases from J, leaving 10 bases between. The CDR3 extends over 13 amino acids. CDR1 GTSNPN and CDR2 SVGIG come from the germline V gene (reference sequence). The CDR3, as DNA: TGTGCCTGGAGTCACCGGGGTGACTATGGCTACACCTTC. This translates into CAWSHRGDYGYTF.

This clone was picked up a small number of times. The chain uses TRBV27 and TRBJ2-7; the match to TRBD1 covers 9 bases. CDR3 length: 14 residues. From germline, CDR1 is MNHEY and CDR2 SMNVEV (reference sequence). V was pared by 7 bases and J by 3 bases, with 7 bases of the junction left unmatched. The CDR3 DNA is TGTGCCAGCATGGAGGAGGACAGGGGCTACGAGCAGTACTTC. Translating it yields CASMEEDRGYEQYF.

CDR3 loop: CASRSGPGGETQYF. The CDR3 DNA sequence: TGTGCCAGCAGATCGGGTCCGGGAGGAGAGACCCAGTACTTC. This rearrangement joins TRBV7-8 to TRBJ2-5; 7 bases are a match to TRBD2. The germline V gene has CDR1 SGHVS and CDR2 FQNEAQ. J was trimmed by 4 bases and V by 6 bases; bases with no gene match: 8. The CDR3 is made up of 14 amino acids.

The chain is built from TRBV13 and TRBJ2-5; 8 bases are shared with TRBD2. Trimming removed 2 bases from V and 4 bases from J; junction bases left unmatched: 6. The germline CDR1 and CDR2 sequences are PRHDT and FYEKMQ (reference sequence). The CDR3 spans 15 residues. CDR3 DNA sequence: TGTGCCAGCAGCTTATTACCCACTAGCGGAGAGACCCAGTACTTC. Protein: CASSLLPTSGETQYF. The entire variable domain, with the rest obtained from reference TRBV13 and TRBJ2-5, is as follows: AAGVIQSPRHLIKEKRETATLKCYPIPRHDTVYWYQQGPGQDPQFLISFYEKMQSDKGSIPDRFSAQQFSDYHSELNMSSLELGDSALYFCASSLLPTSGETQYFGPGTRLLVL.

The genes are TRBV14 and TRBJ2-2; D ambiguous. Germline-derived CDR1 and CDR2 are SGHDN and FVKESK. There are 12 residues in the CDR3. The ends were cut back, 1 base at V and 10 bases at J, with 7 bases in the middle. The CDR3 reads CASSQARLELFF. DNA for the CDR3: TGTGCCAGCAGCCAAGCACGCTTGGAGCTGTTTTTT.

This clone was seen a few times. This chain uses TRBV9 with TRBJ2-3; the match to TRBD2 covers 8 bases. V was pared by 4 bases and J by 0 bases, with 10 bases of the junction left unmatched. This CDR3 region has 17 residues. Germline loops: CDR1 SGDLS, CDR2 YYNGEE. CDR3: CASSTRLGLASTDTQYF. The DNA for the CDR3 is TGTGCCAGCAGCACCAGACTAGGACTAGCTAGCACAGATACGCAGTATTTT.

This clone is labeled medium-sized. This rearrangement joins TRBV27 to TRBJ2-2, with TRBD2 matching 10 bases. Germline CDR1 reads MNHEY; CDR2 reads SMNVEV (reference sequence). This CDR3 has 14 residues. V shed 6 bases and J 10 bases; nucleotides not matched to a gene: 8. In nucleotides, the CDR3 is TGTGCCAGCAGCCCGACTAGCGGGTTCGAGGAGCTGTTTTTT. Encoded protein: CASSPTSGFEELFF.

This clone turned up a few times. J is TRBJ1-3 and V is TRBV4-2, with TRBD1 matching over 7 bases. Trimming took 4 bases from V and 1 from J; bases not matched to a gene: 10. Germline CDR1 is LGHNA and CDR2 is YNFKEQ. The CDR3 runs 17 residues. The CDR3, as DNA: TGTGCCAGCAGCCCGTCCACCACAGGGGATTCTGGAAACACCATATATTTT. Translating gives CASSPSTTGDSGNTIYF.

The V call is TRBV4-1, the J call TRBJ2-1, with 8 bases fitting TRBD2. This CDR3 region has 15 residues. Germline V gives CDR1 MGHRA, CDR2 YSYEKL. V lost 2 bases, J lost 0 bases, and 0 bases stayed unmatched. CDR3 protein: CASSQLAGSYNEQFF. The CDR3 nucleotides are TGCGCCAGCAGCCAACTAGCGGGCTCCTACAATGAGCAGTTCTTC.